The 9 T cell receptor beta chains below all came from one sample that was sequenced in a study of T cells in women clearing cervical HPV infection. Profiling relied on immunoSEQ multiplex PCR, and the TCRdb table lists in-frame clones only, not all of them. The sample data list under 50,000 clones. The sample was blood buffy coat. Receptors originate from a woman between 18 and 75 years old with a cervical HPV16 infection that either progressed to CIN3+ or cleared (not recorded which).

CDR3 sequence: CASSLNYEQFF. Incomplete CDR3 DNA: TGTGCCAGCAGCCTAAACTATGAG. The chain combines TRBV14 with TRBJ2-1; D not resolved. The read comes to an end 3 residues before the CDR3 does, leaving the germline J gene to fill in the end. Trimming removed 4 bases from V and 8 bases from J, with 6 bases in between. CDR1 SGHDN and CDR2 FVKESK come from the germline V gene. This CDR3 comprises 11 residues.

With respect to this clone: The missing CDR3 end, 3 residues past where the read stops, is filled in from the germline J gene. The chain carries TRBV20-1 and TRBJ2-1; D remains ambiguous. Trimming cost V 5 bases and J 0 bases, with 11 bases left between them. The CDR3 has 14 amino acids. Germline CDR1 DFQATT, CDR2 SNEGSKA (reference sequence). The sequenced CDR3 bases are TGCAGTGCTGAGGTGGTCAGCTCCTACAATGAG. Residues: CSAEVVSSYNE. From start to end, the CDR3 is CSAEVVSSYNEQFF.

Comment on this clone: Coverage ceases 3 residues before the CDR3 finishes, and the germline J gene fills in the end. The gene calls are TRBV9 and TRBJ2-7; 11 nucleotides agree with TRBD1. The germline V gene encodes CDR1 SGDLS and CDR2 YYNGEE. This CDR3 region has 15 residues. With V trimmed by 1 base and J by 5 bases, 5 bases remained unmatched. CDR3: CASSVFGQGADEQYF. The DNA read from the CDR3 is TGTGCCAGCAGCGTATTCGGACAGGGGGCGGACGAG.

As concerns this clone: Sequencing ends 3 residues short of the CDR3 end; the germline J gene provides the rest. The rearrangement links TRBV29-1 to TRBJ2-7, with D perhaps TRBD1 (6 bases). The ends were cut back, 7 bases at V and 2 bases at J, with 12 bases in the middle. The CDR3 is 12 residues long. Per germline, CDR1 SQVTM and CDR2 ANQGSEA. The part of the CDR3 DNA that was read is TGCAGCGGGGGACAATTCCCCTACGAG. Its protein product is CSGGQFPYE. Given in full, the CDR3 is CSGGQFPYEQYF.

As concerns this clone: Sequencing ends 3 residues short of the CDR3 end; the germline J gene provides the rest. The gene calls are TRBV18 and TRBJ2-4; 7 bases are a match to TRBD1. CDR1 and CDR2 from the germline V gene are KGHSH and LQKENI. The CDR3 length is 14 residues. The chain's CDR3 is CASSPEDRVYGQYF. Incomplete CDR3 DNA: TGTGCCAGCTCTCCTGAAGACAGGGTCTATGGT. The full variable domain, completed using reference TRBV18 and TRBJ2-4, is NAGVMQNPRHLVRRRGQEARLRCSPMKGHSHVYWYRQLPEEGLKFMVYLQKENIIDESGMPKERFSAEFPKEGPSILRIQQVVRGDSAAYFCASSPEDRVYGQYFGAGTRLSVL.

Notes on this clone: The read is 3 residues too short to cover the CDR3 end, so that end is filled in from the germline J gene. The chain employs TRBV2 and TRBJ2-7, with 10 bases lining up with TRBD2. This CDR3 region has 15 residues. Germline V lookup: CDR1 SNHLY, CDR2 FYNNEI. V lost 5 bases, J lost 1 base, and 5 bases stayed unmatched. The part of the CDR3 DNA that was read is TGTGCCAGCAGTAAGACTAGCGGGTCGTCCTACGAG. This translates into CASSKTSGSSYE. The complete CDR3 reads CASSKTSGSSYEQYF.

In regard to this clone: The CDR3 goes on 3 residues after the read ends, and that part is filled in from the germline J gene. This CDR3 is also generated by other DNA sequences in the sample. V and J are TRBV5-1 and TRBJ2-7; 10 positions agree with TRBD2. V lost 5 bases to trimming and J lost 0 bases; unmatched junction nucleotides: 5. Per germline, CDR1 SGHRS and CDR2 YFSETQ. The CDR3 is 15 amino acids. CDR3 protein: CASRRLAGDSYEQYF. The sequenced CDR3 bases are TGCGCCAGCAGACGACTAGCGGGCGACTCCTACGAG.

As to this clone: The read terminates 3 residues before the CDR3 end, so the remaining end is supplied by the germline J gene. The chain links TRBV20-1 to TRBJ2-7; possibly TRBD2 for D (6 bases). CDR1 is DFQATT, CDR2 SNEGSKA, per germline (reference sequence). Trimming removed 3 bases at V and 3 bases at J, with 12 bases between. The CDR3 extends over 13 amino acids. The CDR3 sequence is CSARGGRNYEQYF. The covered CDR3 bases are TGCAGTGCTAGGGGGGGACGGAACTACGAG.

Concerning this clone itself: Read sequence stops 3 residues before the CDR3 end, and the germline J gene provides the missing end. The V gene is TRBV19, the J gene TRBJ2-7, with D perhaps TRBD1 (5 bases). The CDR3 has 12 amino acids. Germline V gene data show CDR1 as LNHDA and CDR2 as SQIVND (reference sequence). Trimming removed 5 bases at V and 6 bases at J, with 11 bases between. The CDR3 bases that were read are TGTGCCAGTAGTCCCGATCAGGGCGAG. It yields the protein CASSPDQGE. The entire CDR3 is CASSPDQGEQYF.